A single sample is the source of the 21 T cell receptor beta chains below, sequenced in a study of regulatory T cells in long-lasting Graves disease. Stated time point: newly diagnosed GD, antithyroid drugs for less than 3 months. Researchers made the TCR library from RNA that was extracted from PBMCs. To make TCR beta libraries, researchers used iRepertoire HTBI primers and Arm-PCR of CDR3 regions. TCRdb recomputed calls from the multiplex PCR reads with MiXCR, one row per CDR3 protein. The sample records 620,000 or so distinct CDR3 sequences, roughly 15% being singletons. The same data also contributed to another study, on T cells in Graves' hyperthyroidism and ophthalmopathy.

This material consisted of peripheral blood mononuclear cells (PBMCs), taken at new diagnosis, from a patient treated with antithyroid drugs. These receptors were obtained from a woman aged 25-40 years with Graves disease.

This clonotype was seen repeatedly, ten times or more. The genes are TRBV24-1 and TRBJ2-5; no clear D gene. Germline lookup yields CDR1 KGHDR and CDR2 SFDVKD. The V and J ends lost 2 bases and 1 base respectively, with 16 bases between them. This CDR3 region has 17 residues. CDR3 coding DNA: TGTGCCACCAGTGATTCTGCAGGCCATTTCCCCCAAGAGACCCAGTACTTC. It codes for CATSDSAGHFPQETQYF.

This sequence joins TRBV20-1 and TRBJ2-5; 11 bases agree with TRBD2. The end of the DNA fits TRBJ2-7 better, so the J call may be wrong. Germline-derived CDR1 and CDR2 are DFQATT and SNEGSKA (reference sequence). This CDR3 region has 14 residues. The CDR3 spells CSARLLAGVGEQYF. CDR3 coding DNA: TGCAGTGCTAGATTACTAGCGGGAGTAGGCGAGCAGTACTTC.

With respect to this clonotype: At one of its ends the junction is not consistent with the germline gene, which may arise from a read error. V and J are TRBV18 and TRBJ2-5; no firm D call. Germline loops: CDR1 KGHSH, CDR2 LQKENI. CDR3 length equals 14 residues. CDR3 in DNA: TGTGCCAGCTCACCAACGTCCCTTATGGAGACCCGGTACTTC. This codes for CASSPTSLMETRYF. Drawing the rest from reference TRBV18 and TRBJ2-5, the complete variable domain is NAGVMQNPRHLVRRRGQEARLRCSPMKGHSHVYWYRQLPEEGLKFMVYLQKENIIDESGMPKERFSAEFPKEGPSILRIQQVVRGDSAAYFCASSPTSLMETRYFGPGTRLLVL.

In this sample, this clonotype turned up many times. V and J are TRBV12-3 or TRBV12-4 and TRBJ2-1, with D tentatively TRBD1 (5 bases). The CDR3 is made up of 11 amino acids. V was cut by 8 bases and J by 6 bases, with 8 bases left in between. CDR3 amino acids: CASAGLNEQFF. The DNA for the CDR3 is TGTGCCAGCGCAGGGCTCAATGAGCAGTTCTTC.

This clonotype was observed at least ten times. CDR3 bases: TGCGCCAGCAGGGAACGGGAGGGCCGGGGCGATGAGCAGTTCTTC. Translated, it gives CASREREGRGDEQFF. This chain joins TRBV5-1 and TRBJ2-1, with 8 nucleotides matching TRBD2. CDR3 size: 15 residues. Germline CDR1 SGHRS, CDR2 YFSETQ. The ends lost 5 bases at V and 8 bases at J; junction bases unmatched: 12.

A remark on this clonotype: A much larger clone is a single base away; this may be a read error. This sequence joins TRBV19 and TRBJ2-7, with D perhaps matching TRBD1 (6 bases). In germline, CDR1 is LNHDA, CDR2 SQIVND (reference sequence). The CDR3 runs 16 residues. Trimming took off 4 bases at V and 10 bases at J, with 26 bases between the two ends. The CDR3 reads CASSTLTGSVQEIQYF. CDR3 coding DNA: TGTGCCAGTAGTACCTTGACAGGATCCGTCCAAGAGATCCAGTACTTC.

This clonotype has at least ten counts. The chain joins TRBV6-1 to TRBJ2-3, with a possible D match to TRBD2 (6 bases). CDR3 length: 13 amino acids. The germline gives CDR1 MNHNS, CDR2 SASEGT. V was clipped by 6 bases and J by 5 bases, with 12 bases between them. The DNA of the CDR3 is TGTGCCAGCAGATCGGGGGTACAAGATACGCAGTATTTT. Translated, it gives CASRSGVQDTQYF.

There are many counts of this clonotype. V and J are TRBV6-5 and TRBJ1-1; 7 nucleotides agree with TRBD1. The V segment lost 2 bases and the J segment 7 bases; nucleotides outside the gene matches: 4. CDR1 and CDR2 from the germline V gene are MNHEY and SVGAGI. The CDR3 sequence is 13 residues long. The CDR3 DNA reads TGTGCCAGCAGTTACCGAACAGGGGATGAAGCTTTCTTT. This sequence encodes CASSYRTGDEAFF.

This clonotype was observed many times. The chain couples TRBV7-2 to TRBJ2-5; D is undetermined. The CDR3 runs 13 residues. V was pared by 5 bases and J by 2 bases, with 9 bases between. Germline V gene data show CDR1 as SGHTA and CDR2 as FQGNSA. The CDR3 bases are TGTGCCAGCAGCGGCACGCCACAAGAGACCCAGTACTTC. Protein sequence: CASSGTPQETQYF.

The CDR3 DNA follows: TGTGCCAGCAGATCCCGCGGGGGCCTTTACAATGAGCAGTTCTTC. Translating it yields CASRSRGGLYNEQFF. The chain uses TRBV27 and TRBJ2-1, with a weak D call TRBD2 (7 bases). Trimming shortened V by 6 bases and J by 4 bases, and 16 bases separated the two germline ends. The CDR3 runs 15 residues. Germline lookup yields CDR1 MNHEY and CDR2 SMNVEV (reference sequence).

The rearrangement joins TRBV28 to TRBJ1-2; 7 nucleotides match TRBD1. The CDR3 consists of 16 residues. Per germline, CDR1 MDHEN and CDR2 SYDVKM. V was pared by 6 bases and J by 3 bases, with 13 bases of the junction left unmatched. Written as DNA, the CDR3 is TGTGCCAGCAGGGCGGCACCGGGACAGCGACACTATGGCTACACCTTC. It codes for CASRAAPGQRHYGYTF.

This clonotype was detected a few times. The J gene is TRBJ2-4, the V gene TRBV4-1; D is perhaps TRBD2 (5 bases). The ends were cut back, 3 bases at V and 1 base at J, with 16 bases in the middle. The CDR3 length is 17 residues. Germline CDR1 reads MGHRA; CDR2 reads YSYEKL. In DNA, the CDR3 is TGCGCCAGCAGCCAGTCGGACTCAACGGGGGCCAAAAACATTCAGTACTTC. Its translation: CASSQSDSTGAKNIQYF.

The chain combines TRBV18 with TRBJ1-1, with a possible D match to TRBD1 (5 bases). This CDR3 region has 13 residues. Trimming took off 8 bases at V and 0 bases at J, with 10 bases between the two ends. Germline lookup yields CDR1 KGHSH and CDR2 LQKENI. CDR3 amino acids: CASQGALNTEAFF. As DNA, the CDR3 is TGTGCCAGCCAAGGGGCCTTGAACACTGAAGCTTTCTTT. Combining the CDR3 with reference TRBV18 and TRBJ1-1 gives the whole variable domain NAGVMQNPRHLVRRRGQEARLRCSPMKGHSHVYWYRQLPEEGLKFMVYLQKENIIDESGMPKERFSAEFPKEGPSILRIQQVVRGDSAAYFCASQGALNTEAFFGQGTRLTVV.

This clonotype was seen more than once but under ten times. This rearrangement joins TRBV3-1 to TRBJ1-6; weak D call: TRBD1 (6 bases). CDR1 and CDR2 (germline): LGHDT, YNNKEL (reference sequence). The CDR3 has 14 amino acids. V lost 1 base, J lost 9 bases, and 10 bases lay in between. The CDR3 reads CASSQGRGASPLHF. As DNA, the CDR3 is TGTGCCAGCAGCCAAGGGAGGGGGGCTTCACCCCTCCACTTT. The full variable domain, with the rest looked up from reference TRBV3-1 and TRBJ1-6, is DTAVSQTPKYLVTQMGNDKSIKCEQNLGHDTMYWYKQDSKKFLKIMFSYNNKELIINETVPNRFSPKSPDKAHLNLHINSLELGDSAVYFCASSQGRGASPLHFGNGTRLTVT.

Many counts were recorded for this clonotype. The chain carries TRBV28 and TRBJ1-5, with D tentatively TRBD1 (5 bases). Germline V CDR1 and CDR2: MDHEN, SYDVKM. V dropped 6 bases and J dropped 7 bases, with 10 bases sitting between them. The CDR3 has 12 amino acids. The CDR3 DNA follows: TGTGCCAGCAGCTCAGGGTGGCAGCCCCAGCATTTT. It specifies CASSSGWQPQHF.

This clonotype was counted many times. The chain recombines TRBV7-3 with TRBJ2-7; D gene ambiguous. The germline CDR1 and CDR2 sequences are SGHTA and FQGTGA. This CDR3 spans 19 amino acids. V was shortened by 3 bases and J by 2 bases, with 26 bases between the two germline ends. Here the CDR3 DNA reads TGTGCCAGCAGCTTCCAATTACCAACGAGGACCCGCCCCACCTACGAGCAGTACTTC. It codes for CASSFQLPTRTRPTYEQYF.

The chain recombines TRBV5-1 with TRBJ2-5; the D call may be TRBD1 or TRBD2 (6 bases each). CDR1 is SGHRS and CDR2 is YFSETQ in the germline V gene. The CDR3 is 16 residues long. V lost 4 bases to trimming and J lost 0 bases, with 16 bases between them. The CDR3 DNA reads as TGCGCCAGCAGCCTCCGGGGGCTAGTGTACCAAGAGACCCAGTACTTC. This sequence encodes CASSLRGLVYQETQYF.

The rearrangement links TRBV9 to TRBJ2-7, with 10 bases aligning to TRBD2. This CDR3 has 14 residues. Trimming took 7 bases from V and 2 from J; bases not matched to a gene: 6. Germline-derived CDR1 and CDR2 are SGDLS and YYNGEE. In DNA form, the CDR3 reads TGTGCCAGCTCCGATAGCGGGAGGACCTACGAGCAGTACTTC. Residues: CASSDSGRTYEQYF.

The chain is built from TRBV6-1 and TRBJ2-7; D unresolved. The V gene's germline CDR1 is MNHNS and CDR2 SASEGT. Trimming removed 8 bases from V and 5 bases from J, with 10 bases in between. The length of the CDR3 is 11 residues. CDR3 nucleotide sequence: TGTGCCAGCCGAGTTCGCCACGAGCAGTACTTC. As protein: CASRVRHEQYF.

This clonotype was observed many times. V is TRBV20-1 and J is TRBJ1-1, with a tentative D call TRBD1 (6 bases). Between the trimmed V and J ends, which lost 4 bases and 0 bases, there was a span of 12 bases. Per germline, CDR1 DFQATT and CDR2 SNEGSKA (reference sequence). The CDR3 totals 14 residues. CDR3 sequence (DNA): TGCAGTGCTAAAGACAGGCCCCTGAACACTGAAGCTTTCTTT. Translated: CSAKDRPLNTEAFF.

V is TRBV6-9 and J is TRBJ1-4; D perhaps matches TRBD1 (6 bases). CDR3 length: 14 amino acids. Trimming took off 2 bases at V and 8 bases at J, with 12 bases between the two ends. Germline V gene lookup returns CDR1 MNHGY and CDR2 SVAAGI. This CDR3 is CASSYQGSGEKLFF. CDR3 nucleotide sequence: TGTGCCAGCAGTTATCAGGGGAGCGGCGAAAAACTGTTTTTT.